This T cell receptor (beta chain) was sequenced during a study of early T cells in non-severe SARS-CoV-2 infection. Study-level background: The sequenced material was bulk RNA from unsorted whole blood, and its chains were unpaired.

Many counts were recorded for this clonotype. V gave up 5 bases and J gave up 7 bases; unmatched junction bases: 10. From germline, CDR1 is KGHSH and CDR2 LQKENI. CDR3 length: 14 amino acids. Attachment of unique molecular identifiers to individual cDNA molecules was performed. Each CDR3 protein is one row after TCRdb ran MiXCR on the 5' RACE reads. The sample lists approximately 34,000 distinct CDR3 sequences, 6% to 9.5% occurring once. The TCR was taken from an adult who was a healthcare worker with PCR-confirmed SARS-CoV-2 infection or an uninfected control (not recorded which). The chain is built from TRBV18 and TRBJ1-1; 7 nucleotides align to TRBD1. This specimen consisted of whole blood, obtained at baseline. The CDR3 sequence: CASSNRDSQNEAFF. The CDR3 DNA is TGTGCCAGCTCAAACCGGGACAGTCAGAATGAAGCTTTCTTT.